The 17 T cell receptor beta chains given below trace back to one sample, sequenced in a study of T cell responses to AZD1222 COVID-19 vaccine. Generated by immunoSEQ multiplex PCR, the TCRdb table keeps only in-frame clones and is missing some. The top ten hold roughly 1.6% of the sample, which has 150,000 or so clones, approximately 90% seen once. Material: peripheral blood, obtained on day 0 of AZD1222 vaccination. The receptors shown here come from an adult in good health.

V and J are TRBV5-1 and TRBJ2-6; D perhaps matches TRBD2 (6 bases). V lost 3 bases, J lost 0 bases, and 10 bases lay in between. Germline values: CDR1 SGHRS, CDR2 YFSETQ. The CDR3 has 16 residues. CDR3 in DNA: TGCGCCAGCAGCTGGACCGGGAGCTCTGGGGCCAACGTCCTGACTTTC. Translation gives CASSWTGSSGANVLTF.

DNA for the CDR3: TGTGCCAGCAGTGAACAAGAGGCAGTGGAGACCCAGTACTTC. Translating gives CASSEQEAVETQYF. V is TRBV6-1 and J is TRBJ2-5, with unresolved D. Trimming left V 2 bases short and J 5 bases short, with 12 bases between. There are 14 residues in the CDR3. From germline, CDR1 is MNHNS and CDR2 SASEGT.

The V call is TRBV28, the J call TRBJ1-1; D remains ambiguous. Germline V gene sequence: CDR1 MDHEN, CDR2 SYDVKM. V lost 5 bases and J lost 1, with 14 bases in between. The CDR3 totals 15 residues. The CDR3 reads CASSPRGLENTEAFF. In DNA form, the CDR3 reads TGTGCCAGCAGTCCGCGGGGTTTAGAGAACACTGAAGCTTTCTTT.

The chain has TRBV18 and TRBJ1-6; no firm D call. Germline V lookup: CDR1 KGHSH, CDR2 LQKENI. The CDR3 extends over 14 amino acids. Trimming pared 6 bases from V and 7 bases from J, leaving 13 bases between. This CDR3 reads CASSSTQLNSPLHF. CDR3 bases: TGTGCCAGCTCTTCAACACAGTTGAATTCACCCCTCCACTTT.

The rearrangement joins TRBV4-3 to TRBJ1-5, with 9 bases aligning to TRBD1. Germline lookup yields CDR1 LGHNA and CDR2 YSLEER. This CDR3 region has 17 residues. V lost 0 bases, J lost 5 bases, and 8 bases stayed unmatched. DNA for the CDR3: TGCGCCAGCAGCCAAGAGGTGACAGGGGGAGGGTATCAGCCCCAGCATTTT. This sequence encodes CASSQEVTGGGYQPQHF.

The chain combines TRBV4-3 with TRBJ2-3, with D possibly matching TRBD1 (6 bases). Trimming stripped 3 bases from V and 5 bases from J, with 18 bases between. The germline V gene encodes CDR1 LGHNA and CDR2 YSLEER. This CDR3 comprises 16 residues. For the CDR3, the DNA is TGCGCCAGCAGCCAGAGGGGGAACGGGCCCGGAGATACGCAGTATTTT. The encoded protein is CASSQRGNGPGDTQYF.

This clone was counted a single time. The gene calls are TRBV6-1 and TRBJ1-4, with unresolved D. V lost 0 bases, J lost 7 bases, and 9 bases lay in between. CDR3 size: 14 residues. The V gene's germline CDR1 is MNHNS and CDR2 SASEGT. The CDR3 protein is CASSEAHVIEKLFF. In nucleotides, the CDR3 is TGTGCCAGCAGTGAAGCGCACGTTATTGAAAAACTGTTTTTT.

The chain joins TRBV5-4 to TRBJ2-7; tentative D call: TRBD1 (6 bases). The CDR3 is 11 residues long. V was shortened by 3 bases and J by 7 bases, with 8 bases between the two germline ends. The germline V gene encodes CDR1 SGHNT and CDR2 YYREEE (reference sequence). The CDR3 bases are TGTGCCAGCAGCTCCCAGGGGGAGCAGTACTTC. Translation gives CASSSQGEQYF.

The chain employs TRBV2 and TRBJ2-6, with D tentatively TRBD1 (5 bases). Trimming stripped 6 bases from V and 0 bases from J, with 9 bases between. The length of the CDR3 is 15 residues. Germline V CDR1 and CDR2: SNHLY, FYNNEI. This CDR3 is CASRQETSGANVLTF. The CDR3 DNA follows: TGTGCCAGCAGACAGGAAACCTCTGGGGCCAACGTCCTGACTTTC. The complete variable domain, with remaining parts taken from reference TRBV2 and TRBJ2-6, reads EPEVTQTPSHQVTQMGQEVILRCVPISNHLYFYWYRQILGQKVEFLVSFYNNEISEKSEIFDDQFSVERPDGSNFTLKIRSTKLEDSAMYFCASRQETSGANVLTFGAGSRLTVL.

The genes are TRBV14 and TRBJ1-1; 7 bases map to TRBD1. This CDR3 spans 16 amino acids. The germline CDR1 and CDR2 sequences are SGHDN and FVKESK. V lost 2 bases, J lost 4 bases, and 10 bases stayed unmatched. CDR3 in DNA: TGTGCCAGCAGCCAATGGTTAACAGGGGTGAGCACTGAAGCTTTCTTT. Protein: CASSQWLTGVSTEAFF.

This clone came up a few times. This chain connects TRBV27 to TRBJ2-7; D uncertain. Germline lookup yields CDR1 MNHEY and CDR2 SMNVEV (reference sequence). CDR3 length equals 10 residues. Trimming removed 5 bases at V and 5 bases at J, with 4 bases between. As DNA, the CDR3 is TGTGCCAGCAGTCCTAACGAGCAGTACTTC. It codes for CASSPNEQYF.

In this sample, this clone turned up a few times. CDR3 DNA: TGTGCCAGCAGTTACATTCTGAACACTGAAGCTTTCTTT. Amino acids: CASSYILNTEAFF. The chain is built from TRBV6-2 or TRBV6-3 and TRBJ1-1; no definite D call. Trimming shortened V by 2 bases and J by 0 bases, and 4 bases separated the two germline ends. Germline V gene sequence: CDR1 MNHEY, CDR2 SVGEGT. CDR3 length: 13 residues.

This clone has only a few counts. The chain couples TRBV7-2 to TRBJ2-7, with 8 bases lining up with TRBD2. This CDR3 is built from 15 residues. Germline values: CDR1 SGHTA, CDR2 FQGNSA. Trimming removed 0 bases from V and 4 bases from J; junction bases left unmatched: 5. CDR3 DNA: TGTGCCAGCAGCTTAGCAACGGGGGGGCAATACGAGCAGTACTTC. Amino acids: CASSLATGGQYEQYF.

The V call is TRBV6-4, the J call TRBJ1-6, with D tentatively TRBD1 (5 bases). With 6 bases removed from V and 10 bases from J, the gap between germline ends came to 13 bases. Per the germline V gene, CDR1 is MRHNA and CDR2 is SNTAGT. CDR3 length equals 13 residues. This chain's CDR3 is CASSSSGGSPLHF. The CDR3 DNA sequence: TGTGCCAGCAGCTCCTCTGGGGGGTCACCCCTCCACTTT.

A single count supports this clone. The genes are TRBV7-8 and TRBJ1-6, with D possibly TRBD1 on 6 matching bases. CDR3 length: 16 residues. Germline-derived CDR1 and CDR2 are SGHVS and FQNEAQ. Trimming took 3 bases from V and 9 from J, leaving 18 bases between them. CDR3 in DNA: TGTGCCAGCAGCTTGGGACTCTCACAGGGTAGTTCACCCCTCCACTTT. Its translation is CASSLGLSQGSSPLHF. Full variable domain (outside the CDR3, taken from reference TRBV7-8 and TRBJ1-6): GAGVSQSPRYKVAKRGQDVALRCDPISGHVSLFWYQQALGQGPEFLTYFQNEAQLDKSGLPSDRFFAERPEGSVSTLKIQRTQQEDSAVYLCASSLGLSQGSSPLHFGNGTRLTVT.

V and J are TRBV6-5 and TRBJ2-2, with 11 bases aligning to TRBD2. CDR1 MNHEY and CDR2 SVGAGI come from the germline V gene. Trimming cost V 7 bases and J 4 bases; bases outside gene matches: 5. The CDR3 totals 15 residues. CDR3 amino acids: CASTRLAGSTGELFF. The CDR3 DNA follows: TGTGCCAGCACTCGACTAGCGGGGTCCACCGGGGAGCTGTTTTTT.

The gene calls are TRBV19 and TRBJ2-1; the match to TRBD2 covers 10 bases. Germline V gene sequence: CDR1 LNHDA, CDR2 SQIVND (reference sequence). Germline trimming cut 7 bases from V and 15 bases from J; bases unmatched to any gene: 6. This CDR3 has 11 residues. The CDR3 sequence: CASIGQRGGFF. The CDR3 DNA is TGTGCCAGTATTGGGCAGCGGGGGGGGTTCTTC.